These T cell receptor beta chains were read from a single sample in a study of blood T cell repertoires in COVID-19. Some clones are missing from TCRdb's copy, which holds only in-frame ones; the method was immunoSEQ multiplex PCR. The sample contains around 150,000 clones, approximately 80% of which appear only once. The sequencing input was PBMCs or T cells enriched from blood (not recorded which). Source of these receptors: a man aged 65-85 years who had been exposed to COVID-19. The CDR3 runs from the conserved cysteine through the conserved F or W. D genes are given only for firm matches. Clone size is stated in some rows and not others, as once, few, many or a class when expanded.

D gene | J gene | clone size | V gene | CDR3 DNA | CDR3 protein
. | TRBJ1-5 | many | TRBV4-1 | TGCGCCAGCAGCCAAGATAATGGCAATCAGCCCCAGCATTTT | CASSQDNGNQPQHF
. | TRBJ1-5 | . | TRBV9 | TGTGCCAGCAGCGTAGGACAGGGCAATCAGCCCCAGCATTTT | CASSVGQGNQPQHF
. | TRBJ1-2 | . | TRBV19 | TGTGCCAGTAGTATTCGGGGAGGGGATGGCTACACCTTC | CASSIRGGDGYTF
TRBD1 | TRBJ2-2 | . | TRBV7-2 | TGTGCCAGCAGCTTAGTTCAGGGGGCGGGCACCGGGGAGCTGTTTTTT | CASSLVQGAGTGELFF
TRBD1 | TRBJ1-3 | few | TRBV18 | TGTGCCAGCTCACCAGCGACAGGGGGCAGCTCTGGAAACACCATATATTTT | CASSPATGGSSGNTIYF
. | TRBJ1-5 | . | TRBV28 | TGTGCCAGCAGTTTTGTCGGACATTCAAGCAATCAGCCCCAGCATTTT | CASSFVGHSSNQPQHF
TRBD1 | TRBJ1-5 | . | TRBV5-1 | TGCGCCAGCAGCGACGGGACAGGGTTGGGCAATCAGCCCCAGCATTTT | CASSDGTGLGNQPQHF
. | TRBJ1-3 | few | TRBV7-6 | TGTGCCAGCAGCTTAGCCCGGCGAGGTCCCGGAAACACCATATATTTT | CASSLARRGPGNTIYF
. | TRBJ2-2 | . | TRBV19 | TGTGCCAGTAGTATTTGGCCCGGGGAGCTGTTTTTT | CASSIWPGELFF
. | TRBJ2-7 | . | TRBV6-2/TRBV6-3 | TGTGCCAGCAGCCCTTATGGGGCCCGGTATGGGGAGCAGTACTTC | CASSPYGARYGEQYF
TRBD1 | TRBJ1-4 | . | TRBV28 | TGTGCCAGCAGTTTATTAAAGGGGGCAAATAATGAAAAACTGTTTTTT | CASSLLKGANNEKLFF